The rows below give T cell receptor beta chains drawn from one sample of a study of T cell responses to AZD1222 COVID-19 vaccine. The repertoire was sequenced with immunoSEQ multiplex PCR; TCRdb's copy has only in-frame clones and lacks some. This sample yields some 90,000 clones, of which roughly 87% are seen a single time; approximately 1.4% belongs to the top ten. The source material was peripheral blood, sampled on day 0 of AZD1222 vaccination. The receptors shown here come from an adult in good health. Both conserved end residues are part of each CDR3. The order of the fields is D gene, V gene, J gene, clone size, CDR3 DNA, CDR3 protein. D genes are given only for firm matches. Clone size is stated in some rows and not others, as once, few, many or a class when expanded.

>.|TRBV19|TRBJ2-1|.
TGTGCCAGTAGTATACGACGGCCCCACAATGAGCAGTTCTTC
CASSIRRPHNEQFF
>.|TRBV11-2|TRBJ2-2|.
TGTGCCAGCAGCCCACTACAAACCGGGGAGCTGTTTTTT
CASSPLQTGELFF
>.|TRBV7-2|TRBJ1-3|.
TGTGCCAGCAGCTTGGTCTCTGGAAACACCATATATTTT
CASSLVSGNTIYF
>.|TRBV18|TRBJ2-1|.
TGTGCCAGCTCACCGGTCCTAGCGACAACCTACAATGAGCAGTTCTTC
CASSPVLATTYNEQFF
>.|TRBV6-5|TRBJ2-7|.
TGTGCCAGCAGAAGGGAGGACCTCTACGAGCAGTACTTC
CASRREDLYEQYF
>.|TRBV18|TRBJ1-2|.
TGTGCCAGCTCACCACCTGCTAGGATTAGTGATGGCTACACCTTC
CASSPPARISDGYTF
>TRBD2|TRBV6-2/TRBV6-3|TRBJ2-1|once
TGTGCCAGCAGTTATCCAGGACTAGCGTCATACAATGAGCAGTTCTTC
CASSYPGLASYNEQFF
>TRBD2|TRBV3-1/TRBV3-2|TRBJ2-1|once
TGTGCCAGCAGCCCCGGACTAGCGGGAGGAAACAATGAGCAGTTCTTC
CASSPGLAGGNNEQFF
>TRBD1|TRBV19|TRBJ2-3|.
TGTGCCAGTATGCAGGGGGCCTCAGATACGCAGTATTTT
CASMQGASDTQYF
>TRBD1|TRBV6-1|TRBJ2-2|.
TGTGCCAGCAGTGAATGGAGACAGGGGGCCGGGGAGCTGTTTTTT
CASSEWRQGAGELFF
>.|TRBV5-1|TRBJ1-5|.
TGCGCCAGCAGCCTGGGAAGTCTAGATCAGCCCCAGCATTTT
CASSLGSLDQPQHF
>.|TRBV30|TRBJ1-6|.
TGTGCCTGGGAATTGGACCGAGCCTCACCCCTCCACTTT
CAWELDRASPLHF
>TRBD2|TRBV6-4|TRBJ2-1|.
TGTGCCAGCAGTGACTCGGGCGGGGAGGGATCCTACAATGAGCAGTTCTTC
CASSDSGGEGSYNEQFF
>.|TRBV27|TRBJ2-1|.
TGTGCCAGCAGTCCCCCGGGTATAACCTACAATGAGCAGTTCTTC
CASSPPGITYNEQFF